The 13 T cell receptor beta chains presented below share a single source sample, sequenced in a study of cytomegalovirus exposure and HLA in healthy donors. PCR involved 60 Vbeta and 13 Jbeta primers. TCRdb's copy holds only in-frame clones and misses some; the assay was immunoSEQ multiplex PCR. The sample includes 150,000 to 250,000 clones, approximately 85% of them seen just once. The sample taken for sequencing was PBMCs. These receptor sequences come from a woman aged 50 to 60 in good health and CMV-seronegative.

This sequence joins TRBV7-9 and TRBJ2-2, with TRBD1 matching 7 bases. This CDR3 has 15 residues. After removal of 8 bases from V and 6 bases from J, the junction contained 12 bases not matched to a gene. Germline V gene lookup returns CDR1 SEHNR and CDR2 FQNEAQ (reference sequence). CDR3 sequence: CASFSTGEVPGELFF. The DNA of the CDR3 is TGTGCCAGCTTTTCAACAGGGGAAGTTCCCGGGGAGCTGTTTTTT. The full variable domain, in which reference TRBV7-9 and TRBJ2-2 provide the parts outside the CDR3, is DTGVSQNPRHKITKRGQNVTFRCDPISEHNRLYWYRQTLGQGPEFLTYFQNEAQLEKSRLLSDRFSAERPKGSFSTLEIQRTEQGDSAMYLCASFSTGEVPGELFFGEGSRLTVL.

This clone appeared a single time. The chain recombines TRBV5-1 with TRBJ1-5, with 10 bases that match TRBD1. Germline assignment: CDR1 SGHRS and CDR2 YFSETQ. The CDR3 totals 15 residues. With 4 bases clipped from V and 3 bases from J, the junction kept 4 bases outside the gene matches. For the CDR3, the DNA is TGCGCCAGCAGCCCGGGACAGGGGCCCAATCAGCCCCAGCATTTT. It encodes CASSPGQGPNQPQHF.

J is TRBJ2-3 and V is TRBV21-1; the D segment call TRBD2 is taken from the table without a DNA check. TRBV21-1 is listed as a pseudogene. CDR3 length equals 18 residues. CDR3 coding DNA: TGTGCCAGCAGCAAAGGAACTTCGCTAGCGGGGACCACAGATACGCAGTATTTT. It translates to CASSKGTSLAGTTDTQYF.

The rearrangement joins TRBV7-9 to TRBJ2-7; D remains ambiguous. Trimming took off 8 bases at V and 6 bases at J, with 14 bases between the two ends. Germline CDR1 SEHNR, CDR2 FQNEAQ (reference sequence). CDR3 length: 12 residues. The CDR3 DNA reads TGTGCCAGCTCCCGTACGGGTAGCGAGCAGTACTTC. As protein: CASSRTGSEQYF.

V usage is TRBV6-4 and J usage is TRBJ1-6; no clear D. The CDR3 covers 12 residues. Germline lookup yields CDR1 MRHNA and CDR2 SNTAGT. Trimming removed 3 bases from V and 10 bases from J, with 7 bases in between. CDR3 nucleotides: TGTGCCAGCAGTGATCCAGGATCACCCCTCCACTTT. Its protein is CASSDPGSPLHF.

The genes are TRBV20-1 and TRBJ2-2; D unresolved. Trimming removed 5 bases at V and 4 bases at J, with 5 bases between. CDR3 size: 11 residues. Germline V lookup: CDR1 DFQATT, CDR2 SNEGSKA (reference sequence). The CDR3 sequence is CSARVTGELFF. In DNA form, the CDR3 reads TGCAGTGCTCGTGTCACCGGGGAGCTGTTTTTT.

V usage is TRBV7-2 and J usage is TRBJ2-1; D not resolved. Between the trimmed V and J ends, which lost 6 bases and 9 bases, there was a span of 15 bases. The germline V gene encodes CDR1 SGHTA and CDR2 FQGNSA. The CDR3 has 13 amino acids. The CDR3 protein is CASRPIMIGEQFF. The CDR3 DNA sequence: TGTGCCAGCAGGCCTATTATGATCGGTGAGCAGTTCTTC.

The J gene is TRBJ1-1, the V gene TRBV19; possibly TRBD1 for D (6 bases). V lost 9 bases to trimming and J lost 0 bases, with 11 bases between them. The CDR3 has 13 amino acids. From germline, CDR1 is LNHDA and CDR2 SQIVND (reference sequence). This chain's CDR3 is CASKGVMNTEAFF. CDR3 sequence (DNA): TGTGCCAGCAAGGGGGTTATGAACACTGAAGCTTTCTTT.

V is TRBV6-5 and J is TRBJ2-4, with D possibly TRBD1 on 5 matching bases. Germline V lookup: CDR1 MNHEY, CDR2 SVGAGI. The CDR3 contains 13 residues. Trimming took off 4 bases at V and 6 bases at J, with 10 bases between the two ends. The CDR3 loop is CASSSPQGNIQYF. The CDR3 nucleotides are TGTGCCAGCAGTTCCCCCCAGGGAAACATTCAGTACTTC.

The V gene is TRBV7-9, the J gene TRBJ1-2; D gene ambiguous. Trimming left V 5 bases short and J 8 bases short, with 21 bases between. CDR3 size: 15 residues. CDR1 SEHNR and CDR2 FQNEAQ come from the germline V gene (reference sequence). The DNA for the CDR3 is TGTGCCAGCAGCCCCCCTATGTGGGAGTCCGGCGGCTACACCTTC. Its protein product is CASSPPMWESGGYTF.

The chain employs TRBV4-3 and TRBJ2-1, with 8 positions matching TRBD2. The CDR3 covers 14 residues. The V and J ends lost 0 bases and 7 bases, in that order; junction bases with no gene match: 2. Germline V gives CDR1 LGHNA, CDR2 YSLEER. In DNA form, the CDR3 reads TGCGCCAGCAGCCAAGAAGTAGCGGGGAATGAGCAGTTCTTC. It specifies CASSQEVAGNEQFF.

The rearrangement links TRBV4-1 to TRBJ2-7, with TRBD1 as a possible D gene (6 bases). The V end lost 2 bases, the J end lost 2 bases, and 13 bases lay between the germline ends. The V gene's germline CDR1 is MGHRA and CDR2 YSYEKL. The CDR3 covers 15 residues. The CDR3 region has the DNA TGCGCCAGCAGCCAACTCACAGGGTTGCCCTACGAGCAGTACTTC. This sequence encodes CASSQLTGLPYEQYF.

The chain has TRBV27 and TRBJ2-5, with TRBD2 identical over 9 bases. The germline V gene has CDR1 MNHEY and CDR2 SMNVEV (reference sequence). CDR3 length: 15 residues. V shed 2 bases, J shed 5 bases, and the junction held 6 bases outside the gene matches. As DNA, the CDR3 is TGTGCCAGCAGTTTAGAAGCGGGAGGACGGGAGACCCAGTACTTC. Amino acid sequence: CASSLEAGGRETQYF.